This T cell receptor beta chain was found in a study of Tregs in tolerant kidney transplant recipients. Profiled with immunoSEQ multiplex PCR; TCRdb holds only in-frame clones, not every one. This sample has tens of thousands of clones, with approximately 94% found just once. Recipients received nonmyeloablative bone marrow transplants from related graft donors, with transient mixed chimerism. The study, taken as a whole, reports: This study did not directly address biological reproducibility.

As regards this clone: Its target is not known.

Germline values: CDR1 SQVTM, CDR2 ANQGSEA. The CDR3 has 13 amino acids. V gave up 4 bases and J gave up 7 bases; unmatched junction bases: 8. This material consisted of CD4+ T cells from blood (PBMCs), taken 12 months after the transplant. This TCR came from a human patient who received a combined kidney and bone marrow transplant. Some T cells may possibly be graft donor cells. This chain connects TRBV29-1 to TRBJ2-7, with TRBD1 matching over 9 bases. Written as DNA, the CDR3 is TGCAGCGTTGCACGGGGGACAGGGTGGGAGCAGTACTTC. Amino acid sequence: CSVARGTGWEQYF.